This T cell receptor (beta chain) was identified in a study of blood T cell repertoires in COVID-19 (TCRdb year 2020). Study-wide context: Collaborator samples came from the United States, Italy and Spain and covered acute and convalescent phases of COVID-19. The material from the prospective study consisted of cDNA or gDNA derived from T cells, B-cell-depleted T cells, or PBMCs. Subjects who had been exposed to COVID-19, were actively infected with it, or had recovered from it provided the deeply sampled blood TCRbeta repertoires that made up the dataset. A freely available public database, intended as a resource for researchers studying the immune response to SARS-CoV-2, is where the repertoires were released. Samples were obtained from the ongoing ImmuneRACE study (first 160 participants) and from about 1,300 subjects provided by 6 global collaborators. A de-identified subject ID, COVID-19 status, age in years and sex were almost always included in the sample metadata. Where available, HLA class I and class II types were obtained from metadata supplied by the sample provider rather than from assay-based typing.

This clone was picked up a small number of times. No cognate antigen has been identified for it. No quality values exist for individual bases; no much larger clone is one base distant. Findings and caveats that apply to the study as a whole: The quantity of clinical and demographic metadata differed by source and by participant and was supplied without curation.

Based on the germline V gene (reference sequence), the CDR1 and CDR2 sequences are LNHDA and SQIVND. Counted from cysteine to phenylalanine, this CDR3 has 16 amino acids. The sequence is cut down to CDR3 DNA, 48 bases in frame from base 1. The V and J ends are trimmed by 2 bases and 0 bases, leaving 11 bases between them. At one collaborating source in Seattle, patients were enrolled during active infection and were followed longitudinally through the course of disease. Each collaborating institution followed its own protocols to collect whole blood in K2EDTA tubes. For TCRbeta analysis, collaborator samples were shipped as frozen whole blood, as isolated PBMCs, or as DNA extracted from either sample type. TCRbeta CDR3 regions were amplified from genomic DNA by means of the immunoSEQ Assay, a bias-controlled multiplex PCR. For the original study's pipeline: Nucleated cell counts per sample were estimated from amplification of reference gene primers within the assay. To quantify the absolute abundance of each unique TCRbeta CDR3 rearrangement, sequence reads were collapsed and filtered. Productive Simpson clonality was computed per sample as the square root of Simpson's diversity index over productive rearrangements. In its TCRdb copy, this immuneACCESS table keeps in-frame sequences only and misses some clones. Where compared with another copy, unresolved V genes explain less than half of these, and the others have no known cause. V, J and clone size reflect that table, while D and trimming were determined from the DNA. The sample data list approximately 200,000 clones, and roughly 80% of these were observed just once. The ten most abundant clones make up about 6.5% of the sample.

Sequencing was done on a sample of peripheral blood. This sequence was found in a woman between 35 and 50 years old with COVID-19, enrolled during active disease. Recombination connected TRBV19 to TRBJ1-3; too little of a D gene remains to name it. The sequence in DNA is TGTGCCAGTAGTATAACCCCTCTGCGCTCTGGAAACACCATATATTTT. It encodes CASSITPLRSGNTIYF.